This T cell receptor (beta chain) was documented in a study of preoperative IRX-2 immunotherapy in early breast cancer. Noted treatment: preoperative locoregional IRX-2 cytokine immunotherapy. Samples came from a phase Ib trial of preoperative locoregional IRX-2 cytokine immunotherapy. The CDR3 is 16 amino acids. V lost 4 bases and J lost 2, with 18 bases in between. The germline V gene encodes CDR1 SGHRS and CDR2 YFSETQ. The method was immunoSEQ multiplex PCR; TCRdb's version includes in-frame clones alone and lacks a portion of them. This repertoire shows about 98,000 clones, roughly 88% found once; its top ten account for roughly 2%.

Sequencing used tumor tissue, obtained after IRX-2 immunotherapy. The receptor comes from a human donor with breast cancer. The chain links TRBV5-1 to TRBJ1-1; D is possibly TRBD1 (5 bases). The CDR3 protein is CASSLTLQAFNTEAFF. CDR3 DNA sequence: TGCGCCAGCAGCCTAACCTTACAGGCTTTTAACACTGAAGCTTTCTTT. Full variable domain (remainder filled in from reference TRBV5-1 and TRBJ1-1): KAGVTQTPRYLIKTRGQQVTLSCSPISGHRSVSWYQQTPGQGLQFLFEYFSETQRNKGNFPGRFSGRQFSNSRSEMNVSTLELGDSALYLCASSLTLQAFNTEAFFGQGTRLTVV.